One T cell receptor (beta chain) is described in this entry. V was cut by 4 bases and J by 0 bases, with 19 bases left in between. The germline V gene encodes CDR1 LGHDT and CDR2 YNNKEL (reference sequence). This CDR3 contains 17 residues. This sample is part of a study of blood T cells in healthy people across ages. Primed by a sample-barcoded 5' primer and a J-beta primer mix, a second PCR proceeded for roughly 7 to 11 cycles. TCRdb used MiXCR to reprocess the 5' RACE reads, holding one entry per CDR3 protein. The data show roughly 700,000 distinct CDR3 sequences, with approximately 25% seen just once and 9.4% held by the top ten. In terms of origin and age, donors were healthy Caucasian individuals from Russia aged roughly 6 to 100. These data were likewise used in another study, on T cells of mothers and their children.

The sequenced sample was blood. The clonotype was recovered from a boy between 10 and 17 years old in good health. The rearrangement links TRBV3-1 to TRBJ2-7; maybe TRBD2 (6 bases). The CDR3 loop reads CASSLKPGLGGSYEQYF. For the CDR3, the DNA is TGTGCCAGCAGCCTAAAACCAGGACTCGGGGGCTCCTACGAGCAGTACTTC.